One sample yielded the 16 T cell receptor beta chains listed below, sequenced in a study of CD8 T cells in Susac syndrome (dated by TCRdb to between 2017 and 2020). The protocol used for the library was the immunoSEQ multiplex PCR assay. RNA was extracted with the RNeasy kit and roughly 0.45 to 1 ug was reverse transcribed using random hexamers. TCRdb redid the processing of the public reads, applying fastp at Q25 and MiXCR, and retained in-frame beta chains. One record per CDR3 amino acid sequence lists the most common genes and DNA. The sample table holds around 110,000 distinct CDR3 sequences, of which roughly 94% were seen once. The biggest ten clones account for about 0.28% of the sample. The sample taken for sequencing was CD8+ T cells from PBMCs. These receptors were collected from a human donor with Susac syndrome.

V is TRBV20-1 and J is TRBJ2-3, with D tentatively TRBD1 (6 bases). Trimming cost V 5 bases and J 6 bases, with 18 bases left between them. The CDR3 is made up of 14 amino acids. Germline values: CDR1 DFQATT, CDR2 SNEGSKA (reference sequence). The CDR3 sequence: CSAPWGQGGDTQYF. The CDR3 DNA follows: TGCAGTGCTCCTTGGGGGCAGGGCGGCGATACGCAGTATTTT.

V is TRBV9 and J is TRBJ1-2; TRBD1 might be the D (5 bases). The CDR3 is made up of 13 amino acids. Trimming cost V 0 bases and J 3 bases, with 6 bases left between them. Germline V gene sequence: CDR1 SGDLS, CDR2 YYNGEE. In DNA form, the CDR3 reads TGTGCCAGCAGCGTAGCACAGGACTATGGCTACACCTTC. The encoded protein is CASSVAQDYGYTF. The entire variable domain, with the rest obtained from reference TRBV9 and TRBJ1-2, is as follows: DSGVTQTPKHLITATGQRVTLRCSPRSGDLSVYWYQQSLDQGLQFLIQYYNGEERAKGNILERFSAQQFPDLHSELNLSSLELGDSALYFCASSVAQDYGYTFGSGTRLTVV.

The chain is built from TRBV7-7 and TRBJ2-3; no reliable D call. Germline values: CDR1 SSHAT, CDR2 FNYEAQ (reference sequence). V was clipped by 1 base and J by 2 bases, with 7 bases between them. The CDR3 sequence is 14 residues long. The CDR3 loop reads CASSLGPITDTQYF. As DNA, the CDR3 is TGTGCCAGCAGCTTAGGACCAATCACAGATACGCAGTATTTT.

The chain carries TRBV20-1 and TRBJ1-5; D ambiguous. From germline, CDR1 is DFQATT and CDR2 SNEGSKA (reference sequence). Trimming stripped 0 bases from V and 4 bases from J, with 13 bases between. This CDR3 is built from 15 residues. The CDR3 protein is CSARDQSDFNQPQHF. The CDR3 DNA follows: TGCAGTGCTAGAGATCAGTCAGACTTTAATCAGCCCCAGCATTTT.

This chain links TRBV3-1 with TRBJ2-7; D is unresolved. CDR3 size: 15 residues. The germline V gene encodes CDR1 LGHDT and CDR2 YNNKEL (reference sequence). V lost 1 base and J 5 bases, leaving 15 bases between the germline ends. CDR3 bases: TGTGCCAGCAGCCAAGTTAACAGTCCCAAGGACGAGCAGTACTTC. Its translation is CASSQVNSPKDEQYF.

This clonotype was picked up a small number of times. The chain joins TRBV9 to TRBJ1-1, with D possibly being TRBD1 (6 bases). The CDR3 is 13 residues long. CDR1 SGDLS and CDR2 YYNGEE come from the germline V gene. V gave up 3 bases and J gave up 4 bases, with 10 bases separating them. DNA for the CDR3: TGTGCCAGCAGCGGAAGGGGGGGCACTGAAGCTTTCTTT. This translates into CASSGRGGTEAFF.

V usage is TRBV20-1 and J usage is TRBJ2-7, with TRBD2 identical over 8 bases. Per germline, CDR1 DFQATT and CDR2 SNEGSKA (reference sequence). The V segment lost 1 base and the J segment 4 bases; nucleotides outside the gene matches: 6. The CDR3 length is 14 residues. The CDR3 region has the DNA TGCAGTGCTAGAGCCGCGGGGGGTTGGTACGAGCAGTACTTC. Amino acid sequence: CSARAAGGWYEQYF.

The chain links TRBV4-3 to TRBJ2-1; 11 bases are a match to TRBD2. The ends lost 1 base at V and 8 bases at J; junction bases unmatched: 7. Per the germline V gene, CDR1 is LGHNA and CDR2 is YSLEER. This CDR3 is 16 amino acids long. CDR3 sequence reads: CASSQGLAGTFDEQFF. DNA for the CDR3: TGCGCCAGCAGCCAAGGACTAGCGGGGACCTTTGATGAGCAGTTCTTC.

The rearrangement links TRBV5-1 to TRBJ2-5, with no clear D. Germline V gene data show CDR1 as SGHRS and CDR2 as YFSETQ. This CDR3 is 15 amino acids long. Trimming took 4 bases from V and 9 from J, leaving 22 bases between them. CDR3 residues: CASSAIGPGLSPQYF. The CDR3 bases are TGCGCCAGCAGCGCTATTGGACCCGGATTGAGTCCCCAGTACTTC.

This chain links TRBV2 with TRBJ2-7; D tentatively reads TRBD1 or TRBD2 (5 bases each). The CDR3 runs to 14 residues. Trimming stripped 7 bases from V and 4 bases from J, with 17 bases between. The germline V gene encodes CDR1 SNHLY and CDR2 FYNNEI. The CDR3 sequence: CASTFTVGEYEQYF. DNA for the CDR3: TGTGCCAGCACCTTCACCGTAGGGGAGTACGAGCAGTACTTC.

This sequence joins TRBV4-1 and TRBJ2-7, with 16 bases lining up with TRBD2. CDR1 is MGHRA and CDR2 is YSYEKL in the germline V gene. The CDR3 is 16 residues long. Trimming at V came to 3 bases and at J to 3 bases, leaving 2 bases not matched to a gene. The CDR3 DNA sequence: TGCGCCAGCAGCCAGGGGACTAGCGGGGGGGTCTACGAGCAGTACTTC. Amino acid sequence: CASSQGTSGGVYEQYF.

This clonotype has only a few counts. This chain uses TRBV29-1 with TRBJ2-2; D is ambiguous. Per the germline V gene, CDR1 is SQVTM and CDR2 is ANQGSEA. The CDR3 consists of 13 residues. Trimming took 2 bases from V and 0 from J, leaving 4 bases between them. The chain's CDR3 is CSVESANTGELFF. CDR3 coding DNA: TGCAGCGTTGAATCCGCGAACACCGGGGAGCTGTTTTTT.

This chain uses TRBV27 with TRBJ2-7, with D tentatively TRBD2 (5 bases). V shed 5 bases and J shed 2 bases, with 10 bases lying between them. This CDR3 has 13 residues. Germline CDR1 is MNHEY and CDR2 is SMNVEV (reference sequence). The CDR3 DNA follows: TGTGCCAGCAGTGGACTGACCGCCTACGAGCAGTACTTC. Its protein is CASSGLTAYEQYF.

V is TRBV6-2 or TRBV6-3 and J is TRBJ2-7, with 10 bases fitting TRBD1. The J segment lost 6 bases and the V segment lost 6 bases, leaving 8 bases of the junction unmatched. The CDR3 loop spans 14 amino acids. CDR1 is MNHEY, CDR2 SVGEGT, per germline. The CDR3 loop reads CASRTPGQGSEQYF. The CDR3, as DNA: TGTGCCAGCAGGACCCCGGGACAGGGGAGCGAGCAGTACTTC.

The genes are TRBV12-3 or TRBV12-4 and TRBJ2-2; 8 bases are shared with TRBD1. Trimming cost V 8 bases and J 3 bases; bases outside gene matches: 5. The CDR3 loop spans 14 amino acids. The CDR3 loop is CASGTTGDTGELFF. Here the CDR3 DNA reads TGTGCCAGCGGCACGACAGGGGACACCGGGGAGCTGTTTTTT.

This chain's CDR3 is CASSSPGTSRGNEQFF. The CDR3 region has the DNA TGTGCCAGCAGCTCTCCCGGGACTAGCAGAGGCAATGAGCAGTTCTTC. The V call is TRBV7-3, the J call TRBJ2-1; 9 nucleotides match TRBD2. V gave up 4 bases and J gave up 6 bases; unmatched junction bases: 10. From germline, CDR1 is SGHTA and CDR2 FQGTGA. This CDR3 is built from 16 residues.